This T cell receptor beta chain was recorded in a study of T cell repertoires in cytomegalovirus infection. Study-level information: Through public TCR beta signatures, both CMV infection and matching HLA type were indicated.

Whole-study results and caveats: The ex vivo response was dominated by HLA-C-restricted CMV-specific TCR beta clonotypes. Identification of carriers of CMV plus the relevant HLA was achieved through cumulative public TCR beta family frequency.

Note on this clonotype: As yet, its antigen is unknown.

MiXCR, applied by TCRdb to the reads, yields one record per CDR3 protein. The sample records roughly 990,000 distinct CDR3 sequences, around 31% being singletons. Germline CDR1 reads SQVTM; CDR2 reads ANQGSEA. There are 14 residues in the CDR3. V gave up 3 bases and J gave up 0 bases, with 11 bases separating them. The TCR sequence derives from a human donor in good health (CMV status not recorded). Some clones in this sample may be carry-over from other donors' samples. The source was cultured CD8+ T cells from PBMCs, collected from culture after CMV antigen stimulation. V gene TRBV29-1 combines with J gene TRBJ1-1; D call uncertain. CDR3 DNA: TGCAGCGTTGAGGGTGCCCGGGTGAACACTGAAGCTTTCTTT. Encoded protein: CSVEGARVNTEAFF. The whole variable domain, filled in from reference TRBV29-1 and TRBJ1-1, reads SAVISQKPSRDICQRGTSLTIQCQVDSQVTMMFWYRQQPGQSLTLIATANQGSEATYESGFVIDKFPISRPNLTFSTLTVSNMSPEDSSIYLCSVEGARVNTEAFFGQGTRLTVV.